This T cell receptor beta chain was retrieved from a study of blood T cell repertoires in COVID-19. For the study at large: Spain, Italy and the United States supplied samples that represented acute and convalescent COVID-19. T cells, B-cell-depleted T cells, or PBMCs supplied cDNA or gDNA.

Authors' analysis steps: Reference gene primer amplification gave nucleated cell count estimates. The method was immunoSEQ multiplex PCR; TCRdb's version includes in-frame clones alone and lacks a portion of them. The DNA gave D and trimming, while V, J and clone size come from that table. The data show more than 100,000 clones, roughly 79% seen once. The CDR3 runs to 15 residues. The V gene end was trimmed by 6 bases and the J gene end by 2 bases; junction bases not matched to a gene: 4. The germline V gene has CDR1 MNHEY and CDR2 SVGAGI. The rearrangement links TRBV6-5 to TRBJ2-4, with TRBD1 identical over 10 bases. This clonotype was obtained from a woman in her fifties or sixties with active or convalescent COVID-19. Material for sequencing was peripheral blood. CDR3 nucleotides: TGTGCCAGCAGCCGGACAGGGGGGACCAAAAACATTCAGTACTTC. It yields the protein CASSRTGGTKNIQYF.